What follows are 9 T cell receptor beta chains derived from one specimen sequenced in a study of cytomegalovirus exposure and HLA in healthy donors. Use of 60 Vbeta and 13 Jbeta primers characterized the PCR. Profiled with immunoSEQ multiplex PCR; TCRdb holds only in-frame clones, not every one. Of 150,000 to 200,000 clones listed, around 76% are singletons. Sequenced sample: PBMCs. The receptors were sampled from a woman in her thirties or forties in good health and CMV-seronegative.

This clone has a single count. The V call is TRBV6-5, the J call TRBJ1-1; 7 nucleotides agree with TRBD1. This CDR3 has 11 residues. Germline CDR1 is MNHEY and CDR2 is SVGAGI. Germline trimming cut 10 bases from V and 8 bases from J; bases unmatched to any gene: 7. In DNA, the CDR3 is TGTGCCACTCGACAGGGTCCAGAAGCTTTCTTT. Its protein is CATRQGPEAFF.

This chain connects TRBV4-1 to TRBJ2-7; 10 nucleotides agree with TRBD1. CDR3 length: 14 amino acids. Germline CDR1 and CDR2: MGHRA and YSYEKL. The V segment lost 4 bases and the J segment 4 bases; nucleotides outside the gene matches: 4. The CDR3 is CASSLDRGLYEQYF. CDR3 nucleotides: TGCGCCAGCAGCCTCGACAGGGGGCTGTACGAGCAGTACTTC.

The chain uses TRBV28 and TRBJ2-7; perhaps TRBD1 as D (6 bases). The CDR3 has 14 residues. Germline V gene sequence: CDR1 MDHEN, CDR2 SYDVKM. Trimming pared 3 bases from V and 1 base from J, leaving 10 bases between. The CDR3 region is CASSFLDSSYEQYF. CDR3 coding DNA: TGTGCCAGCAGTTTTTTGGACAGTTCCTACGAGCAGTACTTC.

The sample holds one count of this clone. The CDR3 spells CASRPGHQNEKLFF. In DNA form, the CDR3 reads TGTGCCAGTAGACCGGGACACCAAAATGAAAAACTGTTTTTT. The rearrangement links TRBV19 to TRBJ1-4; D might be TRBD1 (6 bases). Germline V gene data show CDR1 as LNHDA and CDR2 as SQIVND (reference sequence). V lost 6 bases, J lost 5 bases, and 13 bases lay in between. The CDR3 contains 14 residues.

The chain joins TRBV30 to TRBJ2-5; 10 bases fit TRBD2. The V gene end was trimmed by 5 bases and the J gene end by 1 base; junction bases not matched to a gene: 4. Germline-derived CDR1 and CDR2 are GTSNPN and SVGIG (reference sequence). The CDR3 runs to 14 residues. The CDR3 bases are TGTGCCTGGGAGACTAGCGGGTTCCAAGAGACCCAGTACTTC. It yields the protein CAWETSGFQETQYF.

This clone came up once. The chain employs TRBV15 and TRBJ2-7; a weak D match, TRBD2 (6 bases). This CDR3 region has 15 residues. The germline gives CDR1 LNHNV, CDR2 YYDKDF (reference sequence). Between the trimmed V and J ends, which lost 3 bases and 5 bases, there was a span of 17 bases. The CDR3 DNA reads TGTGCCACCAGCAGCCGGACTACCTCAGTAAACGAGCAGTACTTC. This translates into CATSSRTTSVNEQYF.

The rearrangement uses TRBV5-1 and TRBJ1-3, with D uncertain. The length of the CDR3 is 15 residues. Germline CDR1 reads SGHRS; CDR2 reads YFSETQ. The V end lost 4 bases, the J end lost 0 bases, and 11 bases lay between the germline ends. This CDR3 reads CASSLTSNSGNTIYF. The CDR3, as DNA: TGCGCCAGCAGCCTGACATCGAACTCTGGAAACACCATATATTTT.

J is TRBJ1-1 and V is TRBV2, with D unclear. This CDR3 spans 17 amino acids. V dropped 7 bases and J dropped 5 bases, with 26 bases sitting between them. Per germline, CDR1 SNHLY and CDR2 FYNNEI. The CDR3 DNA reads TGTGCCAGCAAACGGTCTACGCTGACTTCCCGAGGAACTGAAGCTTTCTTT. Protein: CASKRSTLTSRGTEAFF.

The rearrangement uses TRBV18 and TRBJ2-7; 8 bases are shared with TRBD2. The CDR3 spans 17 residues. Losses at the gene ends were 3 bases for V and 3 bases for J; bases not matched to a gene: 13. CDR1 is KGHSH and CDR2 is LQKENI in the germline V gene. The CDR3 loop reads CASSPPRGSGGNYEQYF. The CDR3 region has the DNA TGTGCCAGCTCACCCCCCCGTGGGAGCGGGGGTAACTACGAGCAGTACTTC.